The 7 T cell receptor beta chains in this list originate from one sample, sequenced in a study of T cell responses to AZD1222 COVID-19 vaccine. TCRdb's copy holds only in-frame clones and misses some; the assay was immunoSEQ multiplex PCR. The sample shows approximately 150,000 clones, more than 75% of them seen only once. This specimen consisted of peripheral blood, obtained on day 0 of AZD1222 vaccination. These TCRs come from an adult in good health.

CDR3 in amino acids: CAWSVLDRAAAFF. The CDR3 nucleotides are TGTGCCTGGAGTGTACTCGACAGGGCAGCAGCTTTCTTT. The chain has TRBV30 and TRBJ1-1, with TRBD1 matching 7 bases. The CDR3 consists of 13 residues. Germline assignment: CDR1 GTSNPN and CDR2 SVGIG (reference sequence). Unmatched junction bases numbered 8, after V lost 0 bases and J lost 10 bases.

The V call is TRBV18, the J call TRBJ1-6; D gene unclear. V was trimmed by 3 bases and J by 6 bases, leaving 12 bases between them. The CDR3 has 15 residues. In germline, CDR1 is KGHSH, CDR2 LQKENI. This CDR3 is CASSPTGDPNSPLHF. CDR3 bases: TGTGCCAGCTCACCCACTGGCGATCCTAATTCACCCCTCCACTTT.

The chain recombines TRBV5-1 with TRBJ2-2; TRBD2 matches 7 bases. The V gene end was trimmed by 2 bases and the J gene end by 4 bases; junction bases not matched to a gene: 5. The CDR3 length is 15 residues. Germline CDR1 and CDR2: SGHRS and YFSETQ. CDR3 in amino acids: CASSFGGSGTGELFF. DNA for the CDR3: TGCGCCAGCAGCTTCGGCGGGAGTGGCACCGGGGAGCTGTTTTTT.

The V call is TRBV4-2, the J call TRBJ2-1; tentative D call: TRBD1 (6 bases). The ends were cut back, 3 bases at V and 4 bases at J, with 16 bases in the middle. Germline CDR1 LGHNA, CDR2 YNFKEQ. The CDR3 is 16 amino acids. The CDR3 reads CASSHHGQFNYNEQFF. CDR3 nucleotide sequence: TGTGCCAGCAGCCACCATGGACAGTTCAATTACAATGAGCAGTTCTTC.

CDR3 nucleotide sequence: TGTGCCAGCAGCCCTCGGACGGATTACAATGAGCAGTTCTTC. Encoded protein: CASSPRTDYNEQFF. The V call is TRBV14, the J call TRBJ2-1; D unresolved. CDR1 and CDR2 from the germline V gene are SGHDN and FVKESK. The CDR3 runs 14 residues. The V end was cut by 4 bases, the J end by 4 bases, with 11 bases between.

The chain combines TRBV11-1 with TRBJ1-3; D possibly corresponds to TRBD1 (5 bases). V dropped 2 bases and J dropped 7 bases, with 15 bases sitting between them. This CDR3 comprises 15 residues. CDR1 SGHAT and CDR2 FQDESV come from the germline V gene (reference sequence). The CDR3 DNA is TGTGCCAGCAGCTTAATCAGGGACGCCGCCAACACCATATATTTT. It is translated as CASSLIRDAANTIYF. The full variable domain, with the rest looked up from reference TRBV11-1 and TRBJ1-3, is EAEVAQSPRYKITEKSQAVAFWCDPISGHATLYWYRQILGQGPELLVQFQDESVVDDSQLPKDRFSAERLKGVDSTLKIQPAELGDSAMYLCASSLIRDAANTIYFGEGSWLTVV.

The chain is built from TRBV28 and TRBJ2-1; D is perhaps TRBD2 (5 bases). The CDR3 has 13 amino acids. Trimming stripped 4 bases from V and 6 bases from J, with 10 bases between. The germline V gene encodes CDR1 MDHEN and CDR2 SYDVKM. CDR3 nucleotides: TGTGCCAGCAGTTCGGGAACCTTCAATGAGCAGTTCTTC. Amino acid sequence: CASSSGTFNEQFF.